Listed here are 22 T cell receptor beta chains from one sample, sequenced in a study of T cells in localized non-small cell lung cancer. TCRdb's table, derived via immunoSEQ multiplex PCR, lists solely in-frame clones and lacks some. The table has 25,000 to 30,000 clones, roughly 91% seen once; the top ten hold roughly 13%. Here the sequenced sample was peripheral blood, taken before any cancer treatment. The receptors were gathered from a female donor of 60 years or more with stage III squamous cell lung carcinoma.

CDR3 sequence (DNA): TGTGCCAGCAGTTACAGGGGAAGTGGACCCCTCCACTTT. It specifies CASSYRGSGPLHF. The rearrangement links TRBV6-5 to TRBJ1-6; tentatively, D is TRBD1 (5 bases). The ends were cut back, 2 bases at V and 12 bases at J, with 11 bases in the middle. Germline loops: CDR1 MNHEY, CDR2 SVGAGI. The CDR3 extends over 13 amino acids.

This chain joins TRBV6-1 and TRBJ2-5; possibly TRBD2 for D (5 bases). This CDR3 spans 13 amino acids. V shed 4 bases and J shed 5 bases, with 11 bases lying between them. Germline loops: CDR1 MNHNS, CDR2 SASEGT. In DNA form, the CDR3 reads TGTGCCAGCAGTGTGGGCCCGGGGGAGACCCAGTACTTC. It translates to CASSVGPGETQYF.

This clone has a single count. The CDR3 nucleotides are TGTGCCAGCAGAACCAACCCAGACTATGGCTACACCTTC. This codes for CASRTNPDYGYTF. The gene calls are TRBV28 and TRBJ1-2; D is undetermined. Germline-derived CDR1 and CDR2 are MDHEN and SYDVKM. Deletions cut 6 bases from V and 3 bases from J, with 11 bases between. This CDR3 region has 13 residues.

The chain has TRBV5-1 and TRBJ2-3, with D maybe TRBD1 (5 bases). The germline CDR1 and CDR2 sequences are SGHRS and YFSETQ. The CDR3 has 15 residues. Trimming removed 6 bases at V and 0 bases at J, with 14 bases between. The CDR3 here is CASITSGSSTDTQYF. DNA for the CDR3: TGCGCCAGCATAACCTCAGGGTCTAGCACAGATACGCAGTATTTT. Supplemented by reference TRBV5-1 and TRBJ2-3, the full variable domain reads KAGVTQTPRYLIKTRGQQVTLSCSPISGHRSVSWYQQTPGQGLQFLFEYFSETQRNKGNFPGRFSGRQFSNSRSEMNVSTLELGDSALYLCASITSGSSTDTQYFGPGTRLTVL.

This clone is labeled as medium-sized. Other DNA sequences in the sample encode the same CDR3. The chain has TRBV19 and TRBJ1-2; no reliable D call. The V and J ends lost 3 bases and 2 bases respectively, with 7 bases between them. CDR1 and CDR2 (germline): LNHDA, SQIVND (reference sequence). The CDR3 runs 13 residues. The CDR3 region has the DNA TGTGCCAGTAGTATTGGCGGGAACTATGGCTACACCTTC. This translates into CASSIGGNYGYTF. The full variable domain, in which reference TRBV19 and TRBJ1-2 provide the parts outside the CDR3, is DGGITQSPKYLFRKEGQNVTLSCEQNLNHDAMYWYRQDPGQGLRLIYYSQIVNDFQKGDIAEGYSVSREKKESFPLTVTSAQKNPTAFYLCASSIGGNYGYTFGSGTRLTVV.

The rearrangement uses TRBV9 and TRBJ1-2; the D gene is possibly TRBD1 (5 bases). The CDR3 totals 15 residues. Germline V gene lookup returns CDR1 SGDLS and CDR2 YYNGEE. Trimming shortened V by 0 bases and J by 4 bases, and 13 bases separated the two germline ends. The CDR3 spells CASSVAGEAGYGYTF. CDR3 bases: TGTGCCAGCAGCGTAGCGGGGGAGGCGGGCTATGGCTACACCTTC.

The rearrangement joins TRBV5-1 to TRBJ1-1, with D possibly being TRBD1 (5 bases). The CDR3 extends over 15 amino acids. The germline V gene has CDR1 SGHRS and CDR2 YFSETQ. V was pared by 4 bases and J by 4 bases, with 17 bases between. Here the CDR3 reads CASSDTRVGGTEAFF. The CDR3 DNA reads TGCGCCAGCAGCGACACCAGGGTGGGGGGCACTGAAGCTTTCTTT.

The chain links TRBV7-6 to TRBJ2-5, with 7 bases fitting TRBD1. Per the germline V gene, CDR1 is SGHVS and CDR2 is FNYEAQ. J was trimmed by 7 bases and V by 5 bases; bases with no gene match: 7. CDR3 size: 13 residues. This CDR3 is CASSPGAGGTQYF. Written as DNA, the CDR3 is TGTGCCAGCAGCCCAGGGGCAGGGGGGACCCAGTACTTC.

V and J are TRBV9 and TRBJ1-3; weak D call: TRBD1 (6 bases). Germline values: CDR1 SGDLS, CDR2 YYNGEE. The CDR3 loop spans 16 amino acids. Trimming cost V 0 bases and J 7 bases, with 17 bases left between them. CDR3 protein: CASSVDAGESRNTIYF. The DNA of the CDR3 is TGTGCCAGCAGCGTAGACGCAGGGGAAAGTCGGAACACCATATATTTT.

The rearrangement links TRBV19 to TRBJ2-7; perhaps D is TRBD1 or TRBD2 (5 bases each). V was trimmed by 0 bases and J by 2 bases, leaving 14 bases between them. CDR3 length equals 16 residues. The germline V gene encodes CDR1 LNHDA and CDR2 SQIVND (reference sequence). Here the CDR3 DNA reads TGTGCCAGTAGTATAGATCTGGGGCGGGCCCCCTACGAGCAGTACTTC. This codes for CASSIDLGRAPYEQYF. Full variable domain (remainder filled in from reference TRBV19 and TRBJ2-7): DGGITQSPKYLFRKEGQNVTLSCEQNLNHDAMYWYRQDPGQGLRLIYYSQIVNDFQKGDIAEGYSVSREKKESFPLTVTSAQKNPTAFYLCASSIDLGRAPYEQYFGPGTRLTVT.

CDR3 region: CASSESASGTWNEQFF. CDR3 sequence (DNA): TGTGCCAGCAGTGAATCGGCTAGCGGGACTTGGAATGAGCAGTTCTTC. The chain is built from TRBV6-1 and TRBJ2-1; 9 nucleotides line up with TRBD2. V was pared by 2 bases and J by 7 bases, with 9 bases of the junction left unmatched. Germline V lookup: CDR1 MNHNS, CDR2 SASEGT. This CDR3 spans 16 amino acids.

The gene calls are TRBV7-9 and TRBJ2-3; 12 nucleotides align to TRBD2. V shed 2 bases, J shed 2 bases, and the junction held 5 bases outside the gene matches. This CDR3 spans 17 amino acids. CDR1 SEHNR and CDR2 FQNEAQ come from the germline V gene (reference sequence). Here the CDR3 reads CASSLTTSGSVTDTQYF. The DNA for the CDR3 is TGTGCCAGCAGCTTAACGACTAGCGGGAGTGTCACAGATACGCAGTATTTT.

By sample fraction, this clone is medium-sized. The chain uses TRBV19 and TRBJ1-2; D might be TRBD1 (5 bases). Trimming left V 6 bases short and J 4 bases short, with 18 bases between. Looked up from germline, CDR1 is LNHDA and CDR2 is SQIVND (reference sequence). The CDR3 is 15 amino acids. CDR3 bases: TGTGCCAGTAGCTTAACGGGGCAGGGTGGCTATGGCTACACCTTC. Its protein product is CASSLTGQGGYGYTF.

The chain employs TRBV7-8 and TRBJ2-4; D not certain. The germline gives CDR1 SGHVS, CDR2 FQNEAQ. CDR3 size: 15 residues. Trimming cost V 0 bases and J 5 bases, with 11 bases left between them. CDR3 protein: CASSLAPPYQNIQYF. CDR3 sequence (DNA): TGTGCCAGCAGCTTAGCCCCCCCATACCAAAACATTCAGTACTTC.

This chain joins TRBV28 and TRBJ2-5; D is unresolved. The CDR3 has 15 amino acids. The V and J ends lost 1 base and 0 bases respectively, with 9 bases between them. Germline V gene data show CDR1 as MDHEN and CDR2 as SYDVKM. The DNA for the CDR3 is TGTGCCAGCAGTTTATTCTCTACGGACCAAGAGACCCAGTACTTC. Encoded protein: CASSLFSTDQETQYF. The complete variable domain, with remaining parts taken from reference TRBV28 and TRBJ2-5, reads DVKVTQSSRYLVKRTGEKVFLECVQDMDHENMFWYRQDPGLGLRLIYFSYDVKMKEKGDIPEGYSVSREKKERFSLILESASTNQTSMYLCASSLFSTDQETQYFGPGTRLLVL.

The chain recombines TRBV6-6 with TRBJ2-3; D possibly corresponds to TRBD2 (6 bases). There are 16 residues in the CDR3. Trimming took 0 bases from V and 3 from J, leaving 13 bases between them. CDR1 MNHNY and CDR2 SVGAGI come from the germline V gene (reference sequence). CDR3 in amino acids: CASSYSQAGQTDTQYF. In DNA, the CDR3 is TGTGCCAGCAGTTACTCTCAAGCGGGTCAAACAGATACGCAGTATTTT.

The rearrangement joins TRBV28 to TRBJ1-5; D possibly corresponds to TRBD1 (6 bases). The V gene lost 5 bases and the J gene lost 6 bases, with 11 bases spanning the gap. CDR3 length equals 13 residues. Looked up from germline, CDR1 is MDHEN and CDR2 is SYDVKM. The CDR3 sequence is CASSPLDSQPQHF. In nucleotides, the CDR3 is TGTGCCAGCAGTCCCCTGGACAGTCAGCCCCAGCATTTT. Full variable domain (missing parts from reference TRBV28 and TRBJ1-5): DVKVTQSSRYLVKRTGEKVFLECVQDMDHENMFWYRQDPGLGLRLIYFSYDVKMKEKGDIPEGYSVSREKKERFSLILESASTNQTSMYLCASSPLDSQPQHFGDGTRLSIL.

The gene calls are TRBV4-3 and TRBJ2-5; no clear D. The DNA end favors TRBJ2-7, so the J call may be wrong. CDR1 and CDR2 (germline): LGHNA, YSLEER. The length of the CDR3 is 14 residues. The CDR3 DNA reads TGCGCCAGCAGCCAAGTCGGATCCCCCCACGAGCAGTACTTC. It specifies CASSQVGSPHEQYF.

This clone is a singleton in its sample. The genes are TRBV5-1 and TRBJ2-5; tentative D call: TRBD1 (6 bases). CDR1 and CDR2 from the germline V gene are SGHRS and YFSETQ. This CDR3 is built from 15 residues. The V gene lost 0 bases and the J gene lost 5 bases, with 14 bases spanning the gap. CDR3 residues: CASSLGETGVETQYF. The CDR3 DNA follows: TGCGCCAGCAGCTTGGGGGAGACAGGTGTCGAGACCCAGTACTTC.

A single count supports this clone. The V call is TRBV5-1, the J call TRBJ2-5; TRBD2 agrees at 9 bases. The germline gives CDR1 SGHRS, CDR2 YFSETQ. The CDR3 has 18 amino acids. Unmatched junction bases numbered 14, after V lost 0 bases and J lost 5 bases. The DNA for the CDR3 is TGCGCCAGCAGCTTGGGTCCGGCGGGAGGGCCTTTGTCGGAGACCCAGTACTTC. This gives the protein CASSLGPAGGPLSETQYF. Using reference TRBV5-1 and TRBJ2-5 for the parts outside the CDR3, the full variable domain is KAGVTQTPRYLIKTRGQQVTLSCSPISGHRSVSWYQQTPGQGLQFLFEYFSETQRNKGNFPGRFSGRQFSNSRSEMNVSTLELGDSALYLCASSLGPAGGPLSETQYFGPGTRLLVL.

The chain has TRBV2 and TRBJ1-2; 8 bases are shared with TRBD1. The germline V gene has CDR1 SNHLY and CDR2 FYNNEI. Germline trimming cut 6 bases from V and 8 bases from J; bases unmatched to any gene: 5. The CDR3 length is 12 residues. The CDR3 is CASREQGDGYTF. As DNA, the CDR3 is TGTGCCAGCAGGGAACAGGGGGACGGCTACACCTTC.

In its sample, this clone was seen once. The rearrangement uses TRBV28 and TRBJ2-1; D ambiguous. Germline V gene lookup returns CDR1 MDHEN and CDR2 SYDVKM. V was cut by 7 bases and J by 3 bases, with 4 bases left in between. CDR3 length: 11 residues. CDR3 sequence reads: CASTFYNEQFF. CDR3 coding DNA: TGTGCCAGCACCTTCTACAATGAGCAGTTCTTC.